This T cell receptor (beta chain) came from a study of a mutant IDH1 vaccine in newly diagnosed glioma (dated by TCRdb to 2020 to 2023). At the level of the whole study: Vaccination was initiated 4-6 weeks after radiotherapy alone, or concurrently with temozolomide cycles in the chemotherapy-containing groups. Prior to enrollment, patients had been given standard therapy consisting of radiotherapy alone, temozolomide alone, or radiochemotherapy with temozolomide, with the combination given to most patients. Peripheral blood was drawn at six visits: V03 (baseline), V05, V07, V10, V12 and V13. The week-35 safety follow-up was designated visit V12, and the week-47 end of study was designated visit V13. Longitudinal TCRB deep sequencing was performed for about two dozen treated patients wherever samples were available for exploratory analyses. Of the approximately 30 treated patients, roughly 60% were male and approximately 40% were female, and the mean age was 40.4 years. Summary of the overall study and its limitations: Immune responses induced by the vaccine were seen in over 80% of patients across multiple MHC alleles. Availability determined which PBMC samples were chosen for TCRB deep sequencing. Pseudoprogression seemed to be unrelated to changes in the top peripheral T cell clonotypes found by TCRB sequencing. The authors noted that analyses of patient blood samples could not be reproduced because of sample limitations.

This clone has just one count. What antigen it recognizes has not been identified. The sample holds no much larger clone one base away, and base qualities are not on file. The intended sense of this specimen's time point label: week 35, safety follow-up. Each vaccine dose was 300 ug of a 20-mer mutant IDH1 peptide in Montanide, given subcutaneously with topical imiquimod. Eight vaccinations were administered to patients in weeks 1, 3, 5, 7, 11, 15, 19 and 23, corresponding to visits V03 through V10. All donors had newly diagnosed IDH1-mutant astrocytomas of WHO grade 3 or 4 that showed loss of nuclear ATRX. The samples were drawn from NOA16, a multicentre, single-arm, open-label phase I trial in Germany that tested a mutant IDH1 peptide vaccine in humans for the first time. The DNeasy Blood and Tissue Kit was used to extract genomic DNA from EDTA blood for TCRB sequencing. Trimming removed 2 bases from V and 5 bases from J, leaving 9 bases between the germline ends. Taken from the germline V gene (reference sequence), the CDR1 and CDR2 loops are LNHDA and SQIVND. Reading from cysteine to phenylalanine, the CDR3 counts 14 amino acids. Only the CDR3 portion is preserved as DNA: 42 bases, with reading frame beginning at the first base.

The receptor library was made with the immunoSEQ multiplex PCR assay. The hsTCRB Kit was used according to the manufacturer's protocol to amplify rearranged TCR beta chain sequences. TCRB libraries were sequenced on an Illumina MiSeq. The study's processing was this. The proprietary platform of the kit vendor was used for demultiplexing, trimming and gene mapping. Held by TCRdb, this immuneACCESS table contains in-frame sequences only and omits some clones. Under half of the omission traces to an unresolved V gene where checked; the cause of the rest is unknown. The DNA gave D and trimming, while V, J and clone size come from that table. The sample table lists tens of thousands of clones, roughly 79% of them with a count of one. The ten largest clones add up to 4.5% to 6% of the sample.

Sequencing used PBMCs, obtained from a glioma patient whose treatment included an IDH1 peptide vaccine. The TCR originated in a man aged 40-49 years with glioma. The sequence is built from TRBV19 and TRBJ2-2; the D gene identity is not certain. The CDR3 here reads CASSITGKTGELFF. The nucleotide sequence is given as TGTGCCAGTAGTATAACCGGAAAGACCGGGGAGCTGTTTTTT.